The 26 T cell receptor beta chains given below trace back to one sample, sequenced in a study of blood T cell repertoires in COVID-19. Using immunoSEQ multiplex PCR, the repertoire was profiled, and TCRdb retains in-frame clones only, with some absent. The data hold around 23,000 clones, with 85% to 90% observed a single time. The material sequenced was peripheral blood. The receptors stem from a man between 65 and 85 years old with active COVID-19.

The chain combines TRBV19 with TRBJ2-2; D is ambiguous. Between the trimmed V and J ends, which lost 2 bases and 6 bases, there was a span of 10 bases. Germline CDR1 LNHDA, CDR2 SQIVND (reference sequence). CDR3 size: 14 residues. Here the CDR3 DNA reads TGTGCCAGTAGTATATTGTCCCGTTCCGGGGAGCTGTTTTTT. Translating it yields CASSILSRSGELFF.

This clone has only one observation. CDR3 loop: CASRGRDSVSGANVLTF. As DNA, the CDR3 is TGTGCCAGCAGGGGAAGGGACAGTGTCTCTGGGGCCAACGTCCTGACTTTC. The J gene is TRBJ2-6, the V gene TRBV2; TRBD1 matches at 7 bases. V shed 6 bases, J shed 0 bases, and the junction held 8 bases outside the gene matches. This CDR3 is 17 amino acids long. Germline CDR1 and CDR2: SNHLY and FYNNEI. Full variable domain (outside the CDR3, taken from reference TRBV2 and TRBJ2-6): EPEVTQTPSHQVTQMGQEVILRCVPISNHLYFYWYRQILGQKVEFLVSFYNNEISEKSEIFDDQFSVERPDGSNFTLKIRSTKLEDSAMYFCASRGRDSVSGANVLTFGAGSRLTVL.

The V call is TRBV1, the J call TRBJ2-7; the table's D gene call, TRBD2, was not cross checked with the DNA. TRBV1 is listed as a pseudogene. The CDR3 runs 15 residues. The CDR3 region is CTSSRRSRSFYEQYF. Here the CDR3 DNA reads TGCACCAGCAGCCGGAGGTCTAGGTCCTTCTACGAGCAGTACTTC.

The CDR3 protein is CASSTPGQGFGYTF. In DNA form, the CDR3 reads TGTGCCAGCAGTACGCCGGGACAGGGTTTTGGCTACACCTTC. The J gene is TRBJ1-2, the V gene TRBV6-2 or TRBV6-3; 9 nucleotides line up with TRBD1. The germline CDR1 and CDR2 sequences are MNHEY and SVGEGT. The length of the CDR3 is 14 residues. Unmatched junction bases numbered 8, after V lost 5 bases and J lost 7 bases.

The chain is built from TRBV12-3 or TRBV12-4 and TRBJ1-2; D remains ambiguous. The CDR3 loop spans 12 amino acids. Trimming removed 2 bases from V and 6 bases from J, with 7 bases in between. For the CDR3, the DNA is TGTGCCAGCAGTTTATACGGGAATGGCTACACCTTC. It yields the protein CASSLYGNGYTF.

The chain uses TRBV2 and TRBJ2-1; 9 bases agree with TRBD2. CDR1 is SNHLY and CDR2 is FYNNEI in the germline V gene. The CDR3 runs 14 residues. With V trimmed by 6 bases and J by 5 bases, 5 bases remained unmatched. CDR3 residues: CASSRLAANNEQFF. The CDR3 region has the DNA TGTGCCAGCAGCAGACTAGCGGCCAACAATGAGCAGTTCTTC.

The chain carries TRBV18 and TRBJ2-7, with TRBD2 matching over 13 bases. V was clipped by 3 bases and J by 6 bases; unmatched bases: 5. The CDR3 is made up of 15 amino acids. Germline CDR1 reads KGHSH; CDR2 reads LQKENI. The CDR3 is CASSPRTSGSGEQYF. The CDR3 DNA follows: TGTGCCAGCTCACCTAGGACTAGCGGGAGCGGCGAGCAGTACTTC.

This clone was detected only once. The chain links TRBV19 to TRBJ2-1; perhaps TRBD2 as D (6 bases). Germline-derived CDR1 and CDR2 are LNHDA and SQIVND (reference sequence). There are 13 residues in the CDR3. Trimming removed 7 bases at V and 4 bases at J, with 11 bases between. The CDR3 spells CASTPGLYNEQFF. DNA of the CDR3: TGTGCCAGTACCCCGGGACTTTACAATGAGCAGTTCTTC.

This clone was seen only a few times. A read error may account for a junction end that differs from germline. The CDR3 DNA reads TGTGCCAGCAGTTGGGACAGGCGTTCAGCCTTC. This codes for CASSWDRRSAF. The rearrangement links TRBV2 to TRBJ1-2, with TRBD1 identical over 8 bases. This CDR3 is built from 11 residues. Germline lookup yields CDR1 SNHLY and CDR2 FYNNEI.

The chain carries TRBV12-3 or TRBV12-4 and TRBJ1-4; D remains unclear. Between the trimmed V and J ends, which lost 5 bases and 0 bases, there was a span of 4 bases. CDR3 length: 13 amino acids. CDR3 DNA: TGTGCCAGCAGTAGCCCAACTAATGAAAAACTGTTTTTT. Amino acid sequence: CASSSPTNEKLFF.

This chain links TRBV12-3 or TRBV12-4 with TRBJ1-2, with TRBD1 identical over 7 bases. The CDR3 contains 13 residues. With 4 bases clipped from V and 4 bases from J, the junction kept 3 bases outside the gene matches. This CDR3 reads CASSWDRAYGYTF. The CDR3 region has the DNA TGTGCCAGCAGTTGGGACAGAGCCTATGGCTACACCTTC.

J is TRBJ1-2 and V is TRBV25-1, with 7 bases lining up with TRBD1. The CDR3 contains 14 residues. The V gene end was trimmed by 2 bases and the J gene end by 2 bases; junction bases not matched to a gene: 2. The germline V gene has CDR1 MGHDK and CDR2 SYGVNS. As DNA, the CDR3 is TGTGCCAGCAGTGAACAGACAGGGAACTATGGCTACACCTTC. Its protein product is CASSEQTGNYGYTF.

With respect to this clone: Its ends do not fully match the called genes, so a read error is possible. The chain employs TRBV12-5 and TRBJ2-3; perhaps TRBD2 as D (6 bases). Germline V gives CDR1 LGHNT, CDR2 FRNRAP. The CDR3 is 16 residues long. The CDR3 protein is CASGRGNREGTDTQYF. The CDR3 coding sequence is TGTGCTAGTGGTCGGGGGAATCGAGAGGGCACGGATACGCAGTATTTT. Complete variable domain (other parts from reference TRBV12-5 and TRBJ2-3): DARVTQTPRHKVTEMGQEVTMRCQPILGHNTVFWYRQTMMQGLELLAYFRNRAPLDDSGMPKDRFSAEMPDATLATLKIQPSEPRDSAVYFCASGRGNREGTDTQYFGPGTRLTVL.

The genes are TRBV18 and TRBJ2-7, with D possibly TRBD1 on 5 matching bases. Germline V gives CDR1 KGHSH, CDR2 LQKENI. This CDR3 is 14 amino acids long. The V gene lost 5 bases and the J gene lost 2 bases, with 13 bases spanning the gap. CDR3 sequence (DNA): TGTGCCAGCTCAGCGTCCAGGGCCCCCTACGAGCAGTACTTC. This codes for CASSASRAPYEQYF.

The chain's CDR3 is CASSGQMNTEAFF. The CDR3 nucleotides are TGTGCCAGCAGCGGACAAATGAACACTGAAGCTTTCTTT. V usage is TRBV6-4 and J usage is TRBJ1-1; D perhaps matches TRBD1 (5 bases). CDR1 is MRHNA, CDR2 SNTAGT, per germline. The CDR3 consists of 13 residues. V lost 6 bases and J lost 0, with 8 bases in between.

The chain combines TRBV19 with TRBJ1-4; D unresolved. Germline CDR1 reads LNHDA; CDR2 reads SQIVND (reference sequence). The V and J ends lost 6 bases and 5 bases respectively, with 4 bases between them. CDR3 length: 11 amino acids. DNA of the CDR3: TGTGCCAGTAGCAAAAATGAAAAACTGTTTTTT. This translates into CASSKNEKLFF.

V usage is TRBV10-1 and J usage is TRBJ2-1; possible D gene TRBD2, 6 bases. Germline V gene data show CDR1 as WNHNN and CDR2 as SYGVQD (reference sequence). The CDR3 totals 18 residues. The germline V and J ends were trimmed by 6 bases and 3 bases, with 24 bases remaining between them. The CDR3 nucleotides read TGCGCCAGCAGCCTCTATTGCGGGGCACCTACTCACTACAATGAGCAGTTCTTC. Amino acids: CASSLYCGAPTHYNEQFF.

This clone was detected only once. The chain employs TRBV18 and TRBJ2-3; the D gene is possibly TRBD1 (5 bases). Germline-derived CDR1 and CDR2 are KGHSH and LQKENI. Trimming pared 2 bases from V and 1 base from J, leaving 10 bases between. The CDR3 totals 15 residues. CDR3 DNA sequence: TGTGCCAGCTCACCAAGGCAGGGCGGCACAGATACGCAGTATTTT. This encodes CASSPRQGGTDTQYF.

V gene TRBV28 combines with J gene TRBJ2-7; 7 bases align to TRBD1. Trimming at V came to 5 bases and at J to 0 bases, leaving 10 bases not matched to a gene. From germline, CDR1 is MDHEN and CDR2 SYDVKM. The CDR3 sequence is 16 residues long. In DNA, the CDR3 is TGTGCCAGCAGTCCTCCCCCGGGACAGCCCTCCTACGAGCAGTACTTC. Residues: CASSPPPGQPSYEQYF.

V usage is TRBV10-2 and J usage is TRBJ1-4, with TRBD1 matching 8 bases. Germline CDR1 reads WSHSY; CDR2 reads SAAADI. With V trimmed by 8 bases and J by 0 bases, 11 bases remained unmatched. The CDR3 runs to 17 residues. CDR3 DNA: TGCGCCAGCTACAACCCAGGGGGCACCGCAACTAATGAAAAACTGTTTTTT. It yields the protein CASYNPGGTATNEKLFF.

The chain has TRBV9 and TRBJ2-7, with TRBD1 identical over 9 bases. J was trimmed by 4 bases and V by 4 bases; bases with no gene match: 9. CDR1 SGDLS and CDR2 YYNGEE come from the germline V gene. CDR3 size: 15 residues. DNA of the CDR3: TGTGCCAGCAGCCCTACAGGGGGCCCCCCTTACGAGCAGTACTTC. Its protein is CASSPTGGPPYEQYF. Based on the CDR3 plus reference TRBV9 and TRBJ2-7, the full variable domain is DSGVTQTPKHLITATGQRVTLRCSPRSGDLSVYWYQQSLDQGLQFLIQYYNGEERAKGNILERFSAQQFPDLHSELNLSSLELGDSALYFCASSPTGGPPYEQYFGPGTRLTVT.

The V gene is TRBV11-2, the J gene TRBJ2-7; possible D gene TRBD1, 6 bases. Germline V gene lookup returns CDR1 SGHAT and CDR2 FQNNGV. The V gene lost 1 base and the J gene lost 3 bases, with 13 bases spanning the gap. The CDR3 is 15 residues long. The CDR3: CASSLGAGAVYEQYF. The CDR3 bases are TGTGCCAGCAGCTTAGGTGCAGGGGCGGTCTACGAGCAGTACTTC.

The chain has TRBV7-9 and TRBJ1-5; D perhaps matches TRBD1 (5 bases). Germline loops: CDR1 SEHNR, CDR2 FQNEAQ (reference sequence). The V end lost 2 bases, the J end lost 1 base, and 6 bases lay between the germline ends. CDR3 length: 14 amino acids. CDR3 DNA sequence: TGTGCCAGCAGCTTACAGGGCAGCAATCAGCCCCAGCATTTT. Protein: CASSLQGSNQPQHF.

The chain is built from TRBV4-1 and TRBJ2-3; 15 bases map to TRBD2. The germline CDR1 and CDR2 sequences are MGHRA and YSYEKL. The CDR3 spans 15 residues. Trimming at V came to 5 bases and at J to 6 bases, leaving 3 bases not matched to a gene. For the CDR3, the DNA is TGCGCCAGCAGCGGACTAGCGGGGGGGCTGGATACGCAGTATTTT. Protein: CASSGLAGGLDTQYF.

V gene TRBV6-5 combines with J gene TRBJ2-7; 7 bases are shared with TRBD1. Germline CDR1 MNHEY, CDR2 SVGAGI. The CDR3 covers 14 residues. J gave up 2 bases and V 7 bases, and 8 bases lay outside the gene matches. CDR3 region: CASTLGQEPYEQYF. The CDR3 bases are TGTGCCAGCACCTTAGGACAGGAGCCCTACGAGCAGTACTTC.

The J gene is TRBJ1-2, the V gene TRBV28, with TRBD1 identical over 8 bases. Germline CDR1 and CDR2: MDHEN and SYDVKM. The CDR3 runs 13 residues. The ends lost 7 bases at V and 8 bases at J; junction bases unmatched: 9. The chain's CDR3 is CASIPHRGSGYTF. The CDR3 coding sequence is TGTGCCAGCATTCCCCACAGGGGGTCGGGCTACACCTTC.